The clone carrying this T cell receptor (beta chain) turned up a few times. Germline CDR1 SGHAT, CDR2 FQNNGV. Deletions cut 4 bases from V and 0 bases from J, with 9 bases between. The CDR3 is made up of 15 amino acids. The data stem from a study of blood T cells in healthy people across ages. Combining a sample-barcoded 5' primer with a J-beta primer mix, a second PCR ran for 7 to 11 cycles. TCRdb reanalysed the 5' RACE reads using MiXCR and keeps one entry per CDR3 protein. In the table there are fewer than 2,000,000 distinct CDR3 sequences, roughly two fifths of which are singletons. The TCR originated in a human donor in good health. This rearrangement joins TRBV11-2 to TRBJ1-4; D possibly corresponds to TRBD1 (5 bases). The specimen was blood. The CDR3 here is CASSWGSATNEKLFF. CDR3 bases: TGTGCCAGCAGCTGGGGGTCTGCAACTAATGAAAAACTGTTTTTT.